This T cell receptor (beta chain) derives from a study of blood T cell repertoires in COVID-19. The V and J ends lost 10 bases and 4 bases, in that order; junction bases with no gene match: 8. This CDR3 contains 13 residues. Germline V gene lookup returns CDR1 KGHSH and CDR2 LQKENI. Generated by immunoSEQ multiplex PCR, the TCRdb table keeps only in-frame clones and is missing some. The sample lists hundreds of thousands of clones, around nine tenths seen once, with around 10% in the top ten. Sequencing input: peripheral blood. The source is a woman in her twenties or thirties with COVID-19, enrolled during active disease. The chain recombines TRBV18 with TRBJ2-7, with 9 bases aligning to TRBD2. DNA for the CDR3: TGTGCCACCACAGGCGGGGGGGCTTACGAGCAGTACTTC. Translated: CATTGGGAYEQYF.